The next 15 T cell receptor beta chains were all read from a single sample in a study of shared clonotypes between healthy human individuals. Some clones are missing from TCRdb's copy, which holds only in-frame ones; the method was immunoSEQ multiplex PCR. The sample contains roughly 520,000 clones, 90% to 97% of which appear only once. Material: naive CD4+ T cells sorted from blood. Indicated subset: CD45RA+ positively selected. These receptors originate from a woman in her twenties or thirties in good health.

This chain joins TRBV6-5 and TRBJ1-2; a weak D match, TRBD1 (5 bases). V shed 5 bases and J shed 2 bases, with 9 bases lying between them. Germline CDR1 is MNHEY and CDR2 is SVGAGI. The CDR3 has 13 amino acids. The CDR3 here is CASSGRGNYGYTF. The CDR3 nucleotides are TGTGCCAGCAGTGGGAGGGGAAACTATGGCTACACCTTC.

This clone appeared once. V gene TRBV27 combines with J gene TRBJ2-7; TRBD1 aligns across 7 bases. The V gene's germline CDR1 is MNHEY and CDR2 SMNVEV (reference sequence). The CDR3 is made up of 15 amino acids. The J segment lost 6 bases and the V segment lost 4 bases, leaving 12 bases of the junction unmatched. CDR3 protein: CASSSSGTAHREQYF. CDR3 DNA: TGTGCCAGCAGTTCCTCCGGGACAGCCCACCGCGAGCAGTACTTC.

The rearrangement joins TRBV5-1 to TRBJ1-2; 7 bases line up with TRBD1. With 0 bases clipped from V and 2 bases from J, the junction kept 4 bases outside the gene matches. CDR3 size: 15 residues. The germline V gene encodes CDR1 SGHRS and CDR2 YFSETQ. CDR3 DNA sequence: TGCGCCAGCAGCTTGGGGAGGGACAGCAACTATGGCTACACCTTC. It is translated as CASSLGRDSNYGYTF.

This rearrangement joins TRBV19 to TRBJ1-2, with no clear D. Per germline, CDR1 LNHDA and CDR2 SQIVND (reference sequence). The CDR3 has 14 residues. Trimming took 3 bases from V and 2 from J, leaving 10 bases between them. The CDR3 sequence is CASSISWQNYGYTF. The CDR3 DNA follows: TGTGCCAGTAGTATCTCCTGGCAGAACTATGGCTACACCTTC.

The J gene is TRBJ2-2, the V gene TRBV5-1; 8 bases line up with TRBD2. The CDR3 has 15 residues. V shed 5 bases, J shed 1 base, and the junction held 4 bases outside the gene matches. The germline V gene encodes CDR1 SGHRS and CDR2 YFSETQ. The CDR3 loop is CASRLAGVNTGELFF. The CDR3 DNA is TGCGCCAGCAGGCTAGCGGGCGTGAACACCGGGGAGCTGTTTTTT. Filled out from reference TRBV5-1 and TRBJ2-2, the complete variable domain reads KAGVTQTPRYLIKTRGQQVTLSCSPISGHRSVSWYQQTPGQGLQFLFEYFSETQRNKGNFPGRFSGRQFSNSRSEMNVSTLELGDSALYLCASRLAGVNTGELFFGEGSRLTVL.

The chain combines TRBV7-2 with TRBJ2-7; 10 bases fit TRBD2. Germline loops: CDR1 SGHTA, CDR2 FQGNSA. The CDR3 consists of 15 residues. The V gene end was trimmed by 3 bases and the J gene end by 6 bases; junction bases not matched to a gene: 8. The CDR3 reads CASSFSSGSFFEQYF. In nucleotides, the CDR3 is TGTGCCAGCAGCTTTTCTAGCGGGAGCTTTTTCGAGCAGTACTTC.

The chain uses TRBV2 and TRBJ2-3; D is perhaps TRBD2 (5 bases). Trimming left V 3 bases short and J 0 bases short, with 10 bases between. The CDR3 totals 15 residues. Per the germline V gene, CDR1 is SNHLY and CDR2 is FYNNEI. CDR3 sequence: CASSERAVSTDTQYF. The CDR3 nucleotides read TGTGCCAGCAGTGAGCGGGCCGTTAGCACAGATACGCAGTATTTT.

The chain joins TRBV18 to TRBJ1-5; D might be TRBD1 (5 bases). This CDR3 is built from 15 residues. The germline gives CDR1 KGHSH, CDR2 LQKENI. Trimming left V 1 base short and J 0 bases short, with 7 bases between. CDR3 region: CASSPRGDSNQPQHF. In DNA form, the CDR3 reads TGTGCCAGCTCACCACGAGGGGATAGCAATCAGCCCCAGCATTTT.

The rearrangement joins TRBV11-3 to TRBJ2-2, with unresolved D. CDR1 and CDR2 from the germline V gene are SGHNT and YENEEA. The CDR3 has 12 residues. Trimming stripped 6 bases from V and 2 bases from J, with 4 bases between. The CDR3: CASRANTGELFF. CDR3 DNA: TGTGCCAGCAGAGCTAACACCGGGGAGCTGTTTTTT.

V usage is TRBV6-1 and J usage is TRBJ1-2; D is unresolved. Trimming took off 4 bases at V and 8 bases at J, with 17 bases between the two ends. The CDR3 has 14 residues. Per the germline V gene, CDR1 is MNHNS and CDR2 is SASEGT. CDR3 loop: CASSVRTEGEGYTF. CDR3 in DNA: TGTGCCAGCAGTGTTAGAACGGAGGGTGAAGGCTACACCTTC.

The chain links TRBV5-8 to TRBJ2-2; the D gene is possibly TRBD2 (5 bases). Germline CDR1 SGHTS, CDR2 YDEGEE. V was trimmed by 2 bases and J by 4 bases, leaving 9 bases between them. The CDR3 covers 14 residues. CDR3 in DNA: TGTGCCAGCAGCTTCGGAGCGGCCACCGGGGAGCTGTTTTTT. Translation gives CASSFGAATGELFF. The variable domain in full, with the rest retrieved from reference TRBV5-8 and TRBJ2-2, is EAGVTQSPTHLIKTRGQQATLRCSPISGHTSVYWYQQALGLGLQFLLWYDEGEERNRGNFPPRFSGRQFPNYSSELNVNALELEDSALYLCASSFGAATGELFFGEGSRLTVL.

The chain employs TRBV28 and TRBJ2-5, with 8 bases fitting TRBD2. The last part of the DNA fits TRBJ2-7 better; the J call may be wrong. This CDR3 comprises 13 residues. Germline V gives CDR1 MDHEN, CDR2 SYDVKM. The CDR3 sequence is CASSPSGGYEQYF. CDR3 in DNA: TGTGCCAGCAGTCCCTCGGGGGGGTACGAGCAGTACTTC.

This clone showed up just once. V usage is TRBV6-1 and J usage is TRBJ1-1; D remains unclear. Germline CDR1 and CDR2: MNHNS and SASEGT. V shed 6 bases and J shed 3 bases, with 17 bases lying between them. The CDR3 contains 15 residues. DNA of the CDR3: TGTGCCAGCAGGAGCCTATACTCGGGGTACACTGAAGCTTTCTTT. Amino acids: CASRSLYSGYTEAFF.

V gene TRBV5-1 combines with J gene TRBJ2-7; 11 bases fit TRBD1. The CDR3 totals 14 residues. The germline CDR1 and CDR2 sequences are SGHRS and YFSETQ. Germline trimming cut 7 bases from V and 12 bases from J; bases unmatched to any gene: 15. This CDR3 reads CASRPGQGATKWYF. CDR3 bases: TGCGCCAGCCGGCCCGGACAGGGGGCAACCAAGTGGTACTTC.

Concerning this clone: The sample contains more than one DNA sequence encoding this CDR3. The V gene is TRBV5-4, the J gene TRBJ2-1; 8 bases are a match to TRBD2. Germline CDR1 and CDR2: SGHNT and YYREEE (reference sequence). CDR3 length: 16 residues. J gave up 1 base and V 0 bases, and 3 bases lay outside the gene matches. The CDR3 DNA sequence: TGTGCCAGCAGCTTGGGAACTAGCGGTTCCTACAATGAGCAGTTCTTC. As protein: CASSLGTSGSYNEQFF.